One and the same sample provided the 3 T cell receptor beta chains below, sequenced in a study of CD8+CD57+ T cells in acquired aplastic anemia. Genomic DNA provided the template from which TCR beta VDJ and CDR3 profiles were obtained. TCRdb independently ran MiXCR on the reads; one entry per CDR3 protein. The data hold 180,000 or so distinct CDR3 sequences, with approximately 46% observed a single time. Sequenced: sorted CD4+, CD8+, or CD8+CD57+ T cells (not recorded which) from PBMCs. The receptors stem from a human donor in good health.

As to this clonotype: A much larger clone is a single base away; this may be a read error. The conserved closing phenylalanine or tryptophan is absent in this CDR3, likely reflecting a read error. This rearrangement joins TRBV7-8 to TRBJ2-2; TRBD2 aligns across 8 bases. The ends lost 3 bases at V and 4 bases at J; junction bases unmatched: 4. CDR3 length equals 15 residues. Germline CDR1 SGHVS, CDR2 FQNEAQ. The CDR3 DNA is TGTGCCAGCAGCTTCGGCGGGGGGAGCACCGGGGAGCTGTTTTCT. Protein sequence: CASSFGGGSTGELFS.

The chain has TRBV27 and TRBJ1-6, with TRBD1 as a possible D gene (6 bases). Germline loops: CDR1 MNHEY, CDR2 SMNVEV (reference sequence). V was trimmed by 3 bases and J by 2 bases, leaving 14 bases between them. This CDR3 has 17 amino acids. The CDR3 sequence: CASSLEGEMTYNSPLHF. CDR3 coding DNA: TGTGCCAGCAGTTTGGAGGGGGAGATGACCTATAATTCACCCCTCCACTTT.

This clonotype was seen ten or more times. The gene calls are TRBV5-1 and TRBJ2-7, with a weak D call TRBD2 (6 bases). Germline V lookup: CDR1 SGHRS, CDR2 YFSETQ. The CDR3 totals 14 residues. The V end was cut by 4 bases, the J end by 8 bases, with 19 bases between. The CDR3 DNA reads TGCGCCAGCAGCCCGGGACTGCTGCACAGCAAGCAGTACTTC. Protein sequence: CASSPGLLHSKQYF. The variable domain in full, with the rest retrieved from reference TRBV5-1 and TRBJ2-7, is KAGVTQTPRYLIKTRGQQVTLSCSPISGHRSVSWYQQTPGQGLQFLFEYFSETQRNKGNFPGRFSGRQFSNSRSEMNVSTLELGDSALYLCASSPGLLHSKQYFGPGTRLTVT.